The clone carrying this T cell receptor (beta chain) was seen a handful of times. Antigen specificity is unknown. CDR3 length: 17 residues. The germline V gene has CDR1 SGHKS and CDR2 YYEKEE (reference sequence). V shed 4 bases, J shed 6 bases, and the junction held 18 bases outside the gene matches. Time point denoted: patch test 3, about 24 weeks after DPC sensitization. Treatment here: therapeutic diphenylcyclopropenone sensitization with weekly scalp DPC. Using its own MiXCR run on the RACE reads, TCRdb lists one record per CDR3 protein. The sample contains about 160,000 distinct CDR3 sequences, about a quarter of which appear only once. These data are taken from a study of human T cells and chemical hapten exposure. General study results and limits: Following DPC sensitization, TCRs present above 1 in 1000 frequency showed no change.

This TCR came from a woman in her late teens or twenties with alopecia areata. Some clones in this sample may be carry-over from other donors' samples. V and J are TRBV5-5 and TRBJ1-1, with 7 bases fitting TRBD1. Sequencing used whole blood, obtained in connection with sensitization to the hapten diphenylcyclopropenone (DPC). The CDR3 region is CASSRLWDRNPRSEAFF. CDR3 bases: TGTGCCAGCAGCCGCCTATGGGACAGAAATCCAAGGTCTGAAGCTTTCTTT.